This is a list of T cell receptor beta chains from one sample in a study of shared clonotypes between healthy human individuals. Repertoires were generated with immunoSEQ multiplex PCR, while TCRdb's copy carries only in-frame clones and drops some. The sample includes 2 million to 2.5 million clones, 95% seen only once; the top ten take 0.13%. Material for sequencing was naive CD4+ T cells sorted from blood. These receptors all stem from a man between 18 and 29 years old in good health. The CDR3 runs from the conserved cysteine through the conserved F or W. Fields, in order: clone size, J gene, D gene, V gene, CDR3 protein, CDR3 DNA. A D gene is named only where the DNA matches it firmly. Expanded clones get a size class; other rows say once, few or many, or leave the size out.

NA	TRBJ2-4	TRBD2	TRBV6-1	CASSAWTSGNKNIQYF	TGTGCCAGCAGTGCCTGGACTAGCGGTAACAAAAACATTCAGTACTTC
NA	TRBJ1-4	NA	TRBV11-2	CASSSLLDRGSNEKLFF	TGTGCCAGCAGCTCCCTCCTCGACCGGGGTTCTAATGAAAAACTGTTTTTT
NA	TRBJ1-4	NA	TRBV6-5	CASSYGRGANEKLFF	TGTGCCAGCAGTTACGGGAGGGGAGCTAATGAAAAACTGTTTTTT
NA	TRBJ2-5	NA	TRBV27	CASSQKGTPFRETQYF	TGTGCCAGCAGTCAAAAAGGTACCCCGTTCCGAGAGACCCAGTACTTC
NA	TRBJ2-7	NA	TRBV7-9	CASSLGLQGSNEQYF	TGTGCCAGCAGCTTAGGTTTACAGGGTTCCAACGAGCAGTACTTC
NA	TRBJ1-4	NA	TRBV6-6	CASRETGATNEKLFF	TGTGCCAGCAGGGAGACGGGTGCAACTAATGAAAAACTGTTTTTT
NA	TRBJ1-1	NA	TRBV5-1	CASSLRSVNTEAFF	TGCGCCAGCAGCTTACGTTCAGTGAACACTGAAGCTTTCTTT
NA	TRBJ2-5	TRBD1	TRBV7-6	CASSPYGQGASETQYF	TGTGCCAGCAGCCCCTACGGACAGGGGGCATCGGAGACCCAGTACTTC
NA	TRBJ2-1	TRBD2	TRBV10-2	CASSGLADATPYNEQFF	TGCGCCAGTTCCGGACTAGCGGACGCAACCCCCTACAATGAGCAGTTCTTC
NA	TRBJ1-1	NA	TRBV7-9	CASSLRQGMNTEAFF	TGTGCCAGCAGCTTACGTCAGGGGATGAACACTGAAGCTTTCTTT
NA	TRBJ1-1	TRBD1	TRBV6-1	CASSWPRDSTEAFF	TGTGCCAGCAGTTGGCCAAGGGACAGCACTGAAGCTTTCTTT
NA	TRBJ2-5	TRBD2	TRBV4-3	CASSPGKLAGGGQETQYF	TGCGCCAGCAGCCCCGGGAAACTAGCGGGAGGGGGCCAAGAGACCCAGTACTTC
NA	TRBJ2-7	TRBD1	TRBV27	CASSSWGQGSEQYF	TGTGCCAGCAGTTCTTGGGGACAGGGGTCCGAGCAGTACTTC
NA	TRBJ2-3	TRBD2	TRBV5-1	CASSLTSGGVPDTQYF	TGCGCCAGCAGCTTGACTAGCGGGGGGGTCCCAGATACGCAGTATTTT
NA	TRBJ1-2	NA	TRBV5-4	CASSLVGLGYGYTF	TGTGCCAGCAGCTTGGTAGGGTTAGGCTATGGCTACACCTTC
NA	TRBJ1-1	NA	TRBV5-5	CASRRQEHTEAFF	TGTGCCAGCAGGAGACAGGAGCACACTGAAGCTTTCTTT
few	TRBJ1-5	TRBD1	TRBV6-5	CASRQGKEGNQPQHF	TGTGCCAGTCGACAGGGTAAGGAAGGAAATCAGCCCCAGCATTTT
NA	TRBJ2-7	NA	TRBV11-2	CASRSDTAYEQYF	TGTGCCAGCAGGAGCGATACGGCATACGAGCAGTACTTC
NA	TRBJ1-6	NA	TRBV7-2	CASSLDQTSSYNSPLHF	TGTGCCAGCAGCTTAGATCAGACGAGCTCCTATAATTCACCCCTCCACTTT
NA	TRBJ1-6	NA	TRBV5-4	CASSLPNPNSPLHF	TGTGCCAGCAGCCTACCGAACCCGAATTCACCCCTCCACTTT
once	TRBJ2-5	TRBD1	TRBV5-4	CASSPVGQKETQYF	TGTGCCAGCAGCCCCGTGGGACAGAAAGAGACCCAGTACTTC
NA	TRBJ2-5	TRBD2	TRBV5-4	CASSPTLAGVGETQYF	TGTGCCAGCAGCCCCACGTTAGCGGGAGTGGGAGAGACCCAGTACTTC
NA	TRBJ1-6	NA	TRBV10-2	CASSETVYNSPLHF	TGCGCCAGCAGTGAGACAGTCTATAATTCACCCCTCCACTTT
NA	TRBJ2-5	TRBD1	TRBV6-5	CASSYSGTGGETQYF	TGTGCCAGCAGTTACTCGGGGACAGGGGGAGAGACCCAGTACTTC
NA	TRBJ1-2	NA	TRBV6-1	CASSEALGSGYTF	TGTGCCAGCAGTGAAGCTTTGGGAAGTGGCTACACCTTC
NA	TRBJ2-3	NA	TRBV9	CASSVATWDTQYF	TGTGCCAGCAGCGTAGCTACTTGGGATACGCAGTATTTT
NA	TRBJ2-2	NA	TRBV2	CASRSSPAGELFF	TGTGCCAGCCGCTCTAGCCCGGCCGGGGAGCTGTTTTTT
once	TRBJ2-1	NA	TRBV5-6	CASSLGGAGNEQFF	TGTGCCAGCAGCTTGGGTGGAGCGGGTAATGAGCAGTTCTTC
NA	TRBJ2-3	NA	TRBV10-1	CASSVSASTDTQYF	TGCGCCAGCAGTGTTTCAGCGAGCACAGATACGCAGTATTTT
NA	TRBJ2-2	NA	TRBV15	CATSRGGSGNTGELFF	TGTGCCACCAGCAGAGGTGGTAGCGGGAACACCGGGGAGCTGTTTTTT
once	TRBJ1-5	NA	TRBV7-9	CASSSGAGNQPQHF	TGTGCCAGCAGCTCAGGGGCGGGGAATCAGCCCCAGCATTTT
NA	TRBJ1-2	TRBD1	TRBV19	CASSTRDRYYGYTF	TGTGCCAGTAGTACCCGGGACAGATACTATGGCTACACCTTC
NA	TRBJ1-2	TRBD1	TRBV7-9	CASSSGGVDYHYGYTF	TGTGCCAGCAGTTCAGGGGGAGTAGACTATCATTATGGCTACACCTTC
NA	TRBJ2-7	NA	TRBV7-2	CASSFSSISYEQYF	TGTGCCAGCAGCTTCTCATCAATCTCCTACGAGCAGTACTTC
NA	TRBJ1-6	TRBD1	TRBV30	CAWIQGTGGPPLHF	TGTGCCTGGATCCAGGGGACAGGGGGTCCACCCCTCCACTTT
NA	TRBJ2-2	NA	TRBV5-1	CASSASGTRGTGELFF	TGCGCCAGCAGCGCATCCGGGACAAGGGGCACCGGGGAGCTGTTTTTT
NA	TRBJ2-2	NA	TRBV28	CASSYRWESRTGELFF	TGTGCCAGCAGCTACAGGTGGGAGTCGCGCACCGGGGAGCTGTTTTTT
NA	TRBJ2-2	TRBD2	TRBV7-7	CATSGQQGTGELFF	TGTGCTACTAGCGGTCAGCAGGGCACCGGGGAGCTGTTTTTT
once	TRBJ2-1	TRBD2	TRBV4-3	CASSQGTSGLYNEQFF	TGCGCCAGCAGCCAAGGGACTAGCGGGCTTTACAATGAGCAGTTCTTC
NA	TRBJ1-2	NA	TRBV18	CASSPGGELVANYGYTF	TGTGCCAGCTCACCAGGCGGAGAACTGGTCGCTAACTATGGCTACACCTTC
NA	TRBJ1-5	NA	TRBV28	CASSLLGQGSQPQHF	TGTGCCAGCAGTTTACTAGGGCAGGGTAGTCAGCCCCAGCATTTT
NA	TRBJ2-7	NA	TRBV25-1	CASSEPLGKGATTYEQYF	TGTGCCAGCAGTGAACCCCTGGGGAAGGGCGCTACGACCTACGAGCAGTACTTC
NA	TRBJ2-1	NA	TRBV9	CASSLSHIDEQFF	TGTGCCAGCAGCCTCAGCCACATCGATGAGCAGTTCTTC